This T cell receptor beta chain was sequenced during a study of control samples from healthy donors and cancer patients. Germline V lookup: CDR1 LGHNA, CDR2 YSLEER. The J segment lost 2 bases and the V segment lost 2 bases, leaving 2 bases of the junction unmatched. This CDR3 contains 15 residues. Here immunoSEQ multiplex PCR was the method, and the copy in TCRdb shows in-frame clones only, minus some. The sample gives tens of thousands of clones, under 90% of which show up once; approximately 9.4% is in the top ten. The sequencing input was PBMCs. The receptor was derived from a woman in her forties or fifties with colorectal cancer. This chain joins TRBV4-3 and TRBJ2-1; 8 positions match TRBD2. The CDR3 loop is CASSQSRGAYNEQFF. The CDR3 nucleotides read TGCGCCAGCAGCCAATCGCGGGGGGCCTACAATGAGCAGTTCTTC.